This is a list of T cell receptor beta chains from one sample in a study of blood T cells in healthy people across ages. From the 5' RACE reads, TCRdb called clonotypes with MiXCR, one entry per CDR3 protein. The sample yields about 670,000 distinct CDR3 sequences, roughly half seen once. Sequenced input: blood. These receptors were obtained from a woman of 80 years or more in good health. The CDR3 runs from the conserved cysteine through the conserved F or W. A D gene is named only where the DNA matches it firmly. Rows may omit the clone size; those that give it use once, few, many or a size class.

TRBJ2-7 | TRBV29-1 | TRBD1 | NA | CSVRKTGGINEQYF | TGCAGCGTCCGCAAGACAGGGGGCATTAACGAGCAGTACTTC
TRBJ1-2 | TRBV6-5 | TRBD1 | many | CASSYGQGAGGYTF | TGTGCCAGCAGTTACGGGCAGGGGGCCGGTGGCTACACCTTC
TRBJ2-7 | TRBV6-1 | NA | NA | CASSGIRGLRYEQYF | TGTGCCAGCAGTGGAATCAGGGGTTTAAGATACGAGCAGTACTTC
TRBJ2-1 | TRBV15 | NA | NA | CATSRDAGDEQFF | TGTGCCACCAGCAGAGATGCCGGTGATGAGCAGTTCTTC
TRBJ2-2 | TRBV12-3/TRBV12-4 | NA | NA | CASSLEQSTGELFF | TGTGCCAGCAGTTTAGAACAGAGTACCGGGGAGCTGTTTTTT
TRBJ2-5 | TRBV2 | NA | NA | CASMTGVQETQYF | TGTGCCAGCATGACGGGGGTCCAAGAGACCCAGTACTTC
TRBJ2-1 | TRBV5-1 | TRBD1 | once | CASSTWTGGNEQFF | TGCGCCAGCAGCACGTGGACAGGGGGAAATGAGCAGTTCTTC
TRBJ2-5 | TRBV29-1 | TRBD2 | few | CSVEEPSGPPETQYF | TGCAGCGTTGAAGAGCCTAGCGGTCCCCCAGAGACCCAGTACTTC
TRBJ2-6 | TRBV29-1 | TRBD1 | NA | CSVKTGSGANVPTF | TGCAGCGTGAAGACAGGGTCTGGGGCCAACGTCCCGACTTTC
TRBJ2-7 | TRBV6-1 | NA | NA | CASHSVGEQYF | TGTGCCAGCCACTCCGTGGGCGAGCAGTACTTC
TRBJ2-3 | TRBV2 | TRBD2 | NA | CASSETSGTLTDTQYF | TGTGCCAGCAGTGAGACTAGCGGAACCCTCACAGATACGCAGTATTTT
TRBJ2-1 | TRBV28 | NA | many | CASNGTPYNEQFF | TGTGCCAGCAACGGGACACCCTACAATGAGCAGTTCTTC
TRBJ2-7 | TRBV12-3/TRBV12-4 | TRBD2 | many | CASGLAGARRVKQYF | TGTGCCAGCGGACTAGCGGGAGCCCGCCGGGTAAAGCAGTACTTC
TRBJ2-7 | TRBV3-1 | NA | NA | CTSSQDITTLGYF | TGTACCAGCAGCCAAGATATAACAACTTTAGGGTACTTC
TRBJ2-7 | TRBV30 | NA | NA | CAWSVNAGYEQYF | TGTGCCTGGAGTGTAAATGCCGGGTACGAGCAGTACTTC
TRBJ1-6 | TRBV11-2 | NA | once | CASSPSGFNSPLHF | TGTGCCAGCAGCCCCTCGGGGTTTAATTCACCCCTCCACTTT
TRBJ2-6 | TRBV2 | NA | once | CASTPLASGANVLTF | TGTGCCAGCACCCCTCTGGCCTCTGGGGCCAACGTCCTGACTTTC
TRBJ2-1 | TRBV29-1 | NA | many | CSVAQNIGSSYNEQFF | TGCAGCGTGGCCCAAAATATAGGGAGCTCCTACAATGAGCAGTTCTTC
TRBJ2-1 | TRBV7-2 | TRBD2 | few | CASSFPASGRPSSYNEQFF | TGTGCCAGCAGCTTTCCGGCTAGCGGGAGGCCTAGCTCCTACAATGAGCAGTTCTTC
TRBJ2-7 | TRBV12-3/TRBV12-4 | NA | few | CASSSGGGPYNEQYF | TGTGCCAGCAGTTCGGGCGGAGGGCCCTACAATGAGCAGTACTTC
TRBJ2-3 | TRBV27 | TRBD2 | many | CASSLGWGLGSSDTQYF | TGTGCCAGCAGTTTAGGGTGGGGACTAGGTTCATCAGATACGCAGTATTTT
TRBJ2-5 | TRBV20-1 | NA | NA | CSARDQEGTRTQYF | TGCAGTGCTAGAGATCAGGAGGGGACGCGGACCCAGTACTTC
TRBJ2-3 | TRBV28 | NA | many | CASSPSGRGRNSGTDTQYF | TGTGCCAGCAGTCCCTCCGGGCGCGGACGAAACTCCGGCACAGATACGCAGTATTTT
TRBJ2-1 | TRBV25-1 | TRBD2 | NA | CASSELGSGTGNEQFF | TGTGCCAGCAGTGAACTCGGTAGCGGGACCGGCAATGAGCAGTTCTTC
TRBJ2-5 | TRBV27 | NA | few | CTSSSGTRETQYF | TGTACCAGCAGCTCAGGGACTCGTGAGACCCAGTACTTC
TRBJ2-4 | TRBV5-1 | NA | many | CASSLGTGTKNIQYF | TGCGCCAGCAGCTTGGGAACAGGGACGAAAAACATTCAGTACTTC
TRBJ2-1 | TRBV7-2 | TRBD2 | many | CASSPTSGLYNEQFF | TGTGCCAGCAGCCCAACTAGCGGGCTTTACAATGAGCAGTTCTTC
TRBJ1-5 | TRBV12-3/TRBV12-4 | NA | NA | CASSLVAGYSNQPQHF | TGTGCCAGCAGTTTAGTCGCAGGATATAGCAATCAGCCCCAGCATTTT
TRBJ2-5 | TRBV5-1 | NA | many | CASRAKETQYF | TGCGCCAGCAGGGCCAAAGAGACCCAGTACTTC
TRBJ1-1 | TRBV5-1 | TRBD1 | NA | CASSLGQGGWNTEAFF | TGCGCCAGCAGCTTGGGGCAGGGGGGGTGGAACACTGAAGCTTTCTTT
TRBJ1-2 | TRBV25-1 | TRBD1 | NA | CASSGRTTGTLYGYTF | TGTGCCAGCAGTGGGCGCACGACAGGGACCCTCTATGGCTACACCTTC
TRBJ2-5 | TRBV18 | NA | many | CASSQGVETQYF | TGTGCCAGCAGCCAAGGAGTCGAGACCCAGTACTTC
TRBJ2-5 | TRBV20-1 | NA | NA | CSASSTRRQETQYF | TGCAGTGCTTCGAGCACCCGGCGCCAAGAGACCCAGTACTTC